These 20 T cell receptor beta chains were all obtained from the same sample, sequenced in a study of shared clonotypes between healthy human individuals. Sequencing used immunoSEQ multiplex PCR; TCRdb keeps in-frame clones, though not all of them. This table has some 530,000 clones, roughly 80% appearing once. The sequenced sample was PBMCs. The receptors derive from a middle-aged woman in good health. Some clones in this sample may be carry-over from other donors' samples.

This clone has only one observation. The rearrangement uses TRBV11-2 and TRBJ2-5, with TRBD2 matching over 11 bases. The CDR3 is 17 amino acids. V was clipped by 5 bases and J by 5 bases; unmatched bases: 13. CDR1 and CDR2 from the germline V gene are SGHAT and FQNNGV. The CDR3, as DNA: TGTGCCAGCAGCCTCGCTCGTTGGACTAGCGGGCGGGAGACCCAGTACTTC. Translating gives CASSLARWTSGRETQYF.

CDR3 loop: CASSLGGVSYNEQFF. In DNA form, the CDR3 reads TGTGCCAGCAGCTTGGGGGGCGTCTCCTACAATGAGCAGTTCTTC. This chain connects TRBV11-1 to TRBJ2-1; tentatively, D is TRBD1 or TRBD2 (6 bases each). V lost 3 bases and J lost 0, with 9 bases in between. CDR3 size: 15 residues. Germline V gene sequence: CDR1 SGHAT, CDR2 FQDESV (reference sequence).

The chain uses TRBV5-8 and TRBJ1-2; no reliable D call. V was trimmed by 1 base and J by 2 bases, leaving 6 bases between them. This CDR3 comprises 13 residues. Germline-derived CDR1 and CDR2 are SGHTS and YDEGEE. In DNA form, the CDR3 reads TGTGCCAGCAGCTTGTCAGCAAACTATGGCTACACCTTC. Amino acid sequence: CASSLSANYGYTF.

The chain couples TRBV30 to TRBJ1-1; D is possibly TRBD1 (5 bases). CDR1 and CDR2 from the germline V gene are GTSNPN and SVGIG (reference sequence). The CDR3 is made up of 14 amino acids. Trimming removed 1 base from V and 0 bases from J, with 9 bases in between. The CDR3 nucleotides are TGTGCCTGGAGTGGGGACCGCCTGAACACTGAAGCTTTCTTT. Translating it yields CAWSGDRLNTEAFF.

The chain combines TRBV9 with TRBJ2-2, with D possibly TRBD2 on 5 matching bases. CDR3 length: 14 residues. Germline V CDR1 and CDR2: SGDLS, YYNGEE. V gave up 4 bases and J gave up 1 base, with 8 bases separating them. In nucleotides, the CDR3 is TGTGCCAGCAGCCCCGGGGTGAACACCGGGGAGCTGTTTTTT. It codes for CASSPGVNTGELFF.

The genes are TRBV6-5 and TRBJ2-3; D not certain. The germline V gene encodes CDR1 MNHEY and CDR2 SVGAGI. Trimming shortened V by 6 bases and J by 0 bases, and 7 bases separated the two germline ends. CDR3 length: 13 amino acids. CDR3 in DNA: TGTGCCAGCAGAGCACACAGCACAGATACGCAGTATTTT. It encodes CASRAHSTDTQYF.

A single count supports this clone. The genes are TRBV30 and TRBJ2-3; D gene unclear. V lost 0 bases, J lost 0 bases, and 7 bases lay in between. CDR1 is GTSNPN and CDR2 is SVGIG in the germline V gene (reference sequence). The CDR3 contains 14 residues. The CDR3 DNA reads TGTGCCTGGAGTGTTCTTACTAGCACAGATACGCAGTATTTT. Residues: CAWSVLTSTDTQYF.

This clone was observed a few times. This chain uses TRBV28 with TRBJ1-1, with no clear D. CDR1 and CDR2 (germline): MDHEN, SYDVKM. The V gene lost 3 bases and the J gene lost 3 bases, with 8 bases spanning the gap. The CDR3 has 13 residues. In DNA form, the CDR3 reads TGTGCCAGCAGTTTGCTGGGTTACACTGAAGCTTTCTTT. Translation gives CASSLLGYTEAFF.

As to this clone: It is likely a read error: a sequence one base away is far more abundant. The rearrangement links TRBV7-8 to TRBJ2-7; D is perhaps TRBD2 (5 bases). The CDR3 has 15 amino acids. The V gene's germline CDR1 is SGHVS and CDR2 FQNEAQ. With 4 bases removed from V and 2 bases from J, the gap between germline ends came to 15 bases. Here the CDR3 DNA reads TGTGCCAGCAGCTCACGACCAGCGGCTACCTACGAGCAGTACTTC. This sequence encodes CASSSRPAATYEQYF.

Comment on this clone: Different DNA sequences within this sample yield the same CDR3. This chain joins TRBV7-3 and TRBJ2-5; tentatively, D is TRBD1 or TRBD2 (5 bases each). The CDR3 is 13 residues long. The germline CDR1 and CDR2 sequences are SGHTA and FQGTGA. V lost 5 bases and J lost 1, with 8 bases in between. The CDR3 bases are TGTGCCAGCAGCCTCGGGGCCCAAGAGACCCAGTACTTC. This gives the protein CASSLGAQETQYF.

The gene calls are TRBV11-2 and TRBJ2-1, with D possibly TRBD2 on 5 matching bases. The germline CDR1 and CDR2 sequences are SGHAT and FQNNGV. Trimming shortened V by 4 bases and J by 4 bases, and 20 bases separated the two germline ends. The CDR3 runs to 17 residues. CDR3 coding DNA: TGTGCCAGCAGCTCCCCAGCCCGGACTGCACCTTACAATGAGCAGTTCTTC. Its protein is CASSSPARTAPYNEQFF.

A word on this clone: Other DNA sequences in this sample translate to the same CDR3. The genes are TRBV20-1 and TRBJ2-1; D gene unclear. CDR1 and CDR2 (germline): DFQATT, SNEGSKA (reference sequence). The V end lost 4 bases, the J end lost 1 base, and 2 bases lay between the germline ends. This CDR3 is built from 11 residues. DNA of the CDR3: TGCAGTGCTAAATCCTACAATGAGCAGTTCTTC. Its translation is CSAKSYNEQFF.

The chain couples TRBV19 to TRBJ2-1; 16 bases map to TRBD2. The CDR3 sequence is 16 residues long. J gave up 4 bases and V 9 bases, and 6 bases lay outside the gene matches. Germline CDR1 is LNHDA and CDR2 is SQIVND (reference sequence). CDR3 sequence: CASGTSGRAGYNEQFF. CDR3 bases: TGTGCCAGCGGGACTAGCGGGAGGGCCGGGTACAATGAGCAGTTCTTC.

The table lists this clone with a count of one. The V and J genes are TRBV10-2 and TRBJ2-7; 12 bases are a match to TRBD2. CDR1 is WSHSY, CDR2 SAAADI, per germline. The CDR3 spans 14 residues. Trimming removed 6 bases from V and 7 bases from J; junction bases left unmatched: 7. This chain's CDR3 is CASSLAGGPGEQYF. In DNA, the CDR3 is TGCGCCAGCAGCCTAGCGGGAGGGCCGGGGGAGCAGTACTTC.

The rearrangement uses TRBV13 and TRBJ2-7; TRBD1 matches 9 bases. Trimming took 5 bases from V and 1 from J; bases not matched to a gene: 21. CDR1 and CDR2 from the germline V gene are PRHDT and FYEKMQ (reference sequence). The CDR3 runs to 20 residues. CDR3 in DNA: TGTGCCAGCAGCACCCTGGGGGGACAGGGTACCTACCTGGGTTCCTACGAGCAGTACTTC. Its protein product is CASSTLGGQGTYLGSYEQYF.

The rearrangement joins TRBV5-5 to TRBJ2-3, with D unresolved. Trimming took off 3 bases at V and 0 bases at J, with 5 bases between the two ends. Germline CDR1 is SGHKS and CDR2 is YYEKEE (reference sequence). This CDR3 comprises 13 residues. CDR3 nucleotides: TGTGCCAGCAGCTCCCCAAGCACAGATACGCAGTATTTT. This encodes CASSSPSTDTQYF. Full variable domain (rest looked up from reference TRBV5-5 and TRBJ2-3): DAGVTQSPTHLIKTRGQQVTLRCSPISGHKSVSWYQQVLGQGPQFIFQYYEKEERGRGNFPDRFSARQFPNYSSELNVNALLLGDSALYLCASSSPSTDTQYFGPGTRLTVL.

The chain has TRBV7-6 and TRBJ2-1; TRBD2 aligns across 8 bases. Germline V lookup: CDR1 SGHVS, CDR2 FNYEAQ. The CDR3 has 15 residues. V gave up 2 bases and J gave up 9 bases; unmatched junction bases: 9. The CDR3 coding sequence is TGTGCCAGCAGCTTACCCAGCGGGAGCTTGGGTGAGCAGTTCTTC. Translated, it gives CASSLPSGSLGEQFF.

The rearrangement uses TRBV28 and TRBJ2-5, with a possible D match to TRBD1 (6 bases). The germline V gene has CDR1 MDHEN and CDR2 SYDVKM. V was pared by 6 bases and J by 4 bases, with 18 bases between. This CDR3 has 15 amino acids. CDR3 residues: CASSWRAGVRETQYF. Here the CDR3 DNA reads TGTGCCAGCAGCTGGAGAGCAGGGGTACGAGAGACCCAGTACTTC.

The rearrangement uses TRBV19 and TRBJ1-5; 9 bases line up with TRBD1. Germline loops: CDR1 LNHDA, CDR2 SQIVND (reference sequence). J was trimmed by 7 bases and V by 3 bases; bases with no gene match: 4. The CDR3 sequence is 14 residues long. The CDR3 region is CASSMDRGGQPQHF. DNA of the CDR3: TGTGCCAGTAGTATGGACAGGGGTGGCCAGCCCCAGCATTTT.

This clone was seen just once. The rearrangement joins TRBV6-5 to TRBJ2-7; D unclear. This CDR3 is 14 amino acids long. Trimming removed 2 bases from V and 2 bases from J, with 10 bases in between. CDR1 MNHEY and CDR2 SVGAGI come from the germline V gene. The CDR3 loop is CASSYRDGPYEQYF. CDR3 DNA sequence: TGTGCCAGCAGTTACCGAGACGGACCCTACGAGCAGTACTTC.